Following are 8 T cell receptor beta chains from one sample sequenced in a study of regulatory T cells in long-lasting Graves disease. The time point was: newly diagnosed GD, antithyroid drugs for less than 3 months. PBMC RNA was the source of the TCR library. For TCR beta, libraries came from iRepertoire HTBI primers and Arm-PCR of CDR3 regions. Via MiXCR, TCRdb re-called the multiplex PCR reads, giving one row per CDR3 protein. The sample has 450,000 to 500,000 distinct CDR3 sequences, around 15% seen once. These sequences were also reported in another study, on T cells in Graves' hyperthyroidism and ophthalmopathy.

Sample: peripheral blood mononuclear cells (PBMCs), taken at new diagnosis, from a patient treated with antithyroid drugs. The receptors derive from a middle-aged man with Graves disease.

This clonotype was detected ten times or more. The rearrangement joins TRBV24-1 to TRBJ2-1; D gene ambiguous. V shed 0 bases and J shed 6 bases, with 2 bases lying between them. The CDR3 extends over 12 amino acids. CDR1 KGHDR and CDR2 SFDVKD come from the germline V gene. CDR3 sequence reads: CATSDLTNEQFF. CDR3 coding DNA: TGTGCCACCAGTGATTTGACCAATGAGCAGTTCTTC.

This clonotype was observed many times. The chain uses TRBV9 and TRBJ2-5; 11 nucleotides align to TRBD2. This CDR3 spans 17 amino acids. Germline-derived CDR1 and CDR2 are SGDLS and YYNGEE. V dropped 3 bases and J dropped 2; count of bases not matched to a gene: 9. Written as DNA, the CDR3 is TGTGCCAGCAGCGCTCGACTAGCGGGGACGTTACAAGAGACCCAGTACTTC. Amino acids: CASSARLAGTLQETQYF.

V usage is TRBV6-5 and J usage is TRBJ2-6, with D unclear. Germline values: CDR1 MNHEY, CDR2 SVGAGI. V shed 0 bases and J shed 0 bases, with 3 bases lying between them. The CDR3 consists of 15 residues. CDR3 sequence: CASSYSSSGANVLTF. CDR3 sequence (DNA): TGTGCCAGCAGTTACTCGAGCTCTGGGGCCAACGTCCTGACTTTC.

This clonotype was counted many times. V is TRBV11-1 and J is TRBJ2-1; TRBD1 is a possible D gene (6 bases). Trimming pared 1 base from V and 4 bases from J, leaving 14 bases between. Looked up from germline, CDR1 is SGHAT and CDR2 is FQDESV (reference sequence). The CDR3 consists of 16 residues. CDR3 protein: CASSLGSQGMYNEQFF. The CDR3 region has the DNA TGTGCCAGCAGCTTAGGGTCGCAGGGGATGTACAATGAGCAGTTCTTC.

This clonotype was counted only a few times. The chain couples TRBV25-1 to TRBJ2-3; D remains unclear. V gave up 4 bases and J gave up 9 bases, with 11 bases separating them. The length of the CDR3 is 12 residues. Germline assignment: CDR1 MGHDK and CDR2 SYGVNS. CDR3 nucleotide sequence: TGTGCCAGCAGTGCCTTTAAAGGGACGCAGTATTTT. It is translated as CASSAFKGTQYF.

In this sample, this clonotype turned up a few times. The chain combines TRBV20-1 with TRBJ2-1; 11 positions match TRBD2. Trimming at V came to 5 bases and at J to 12 bases, leaving 12 bases not matched to a gene. This CDR3 is 14 amino acids long. Per germline, CDR1 DFQATT and CDR2 SNEGSKA (reference sequence). CDR3 nucleotide sequence: TGCAGTGCTCCTACTAGCGGGAGTTCGTATGGGCAGTTCTTC. As protein: CSAPTSGSSYGQFF.

The rearrangement links TRBV20-1 to TRBJ2-1, with D possibly TRBD1 on 6 matching bases. V lost 6 bases and J lost 4, with 16 bases in between. The CDR3 runs to 14 residues. Looked up from germline, CDR1 is DFQATT and CDR2 is SNEGSKA (reference sequence). The CDR3 DNA sequence: TGCAGTGCGCAGGGACACTTCGTTTACAATGAGCAGTTCTTC. Protein: CSAQGHFVYNEQFF.

This clonotype was recorded a few times. V and J are TRBV14 and TRBJ1-5; D not certain. V dropped 1 base and J dropped 4 bases, with 11 bases sitting between them. Germline V gives CDR1 SGHDN, CDR2 FVKESK. CDR3 length: 15 amino acids. The CDR3 DNA reads TGTGCCAGCAGCCAAGGAGATACGGATAATCAGCCCCAGCATTTT. Its translation: CASSQGDTDNQPQHF. The whole variable domain, remainder taken from reference TRBV14 and TRBJ1-5, is EAGVTQFPSHSVIEKGQTVTLRCDPISGHDNLYWYRRVMGKEIKFLLHFVKESKQDESGMPNNRFLAERTGGTYSTLKVQPAELEDSGVYFCASSQGDTDNQPQHFGDGTRLSIL.